The clone carrying this T cell receptor beta chain was detected ten times or more. Its specificity is unknown. Isolation of PBMCs was performed on 8 to 10 ml fresh peripheral blood. These data come from a study of T cells in Graves' hyperthyroidism and ophthalmopathy. TCR beta CDR3 regions were amplified from RNA. Primed by the HTBI set, a first-round RT-PCR was run on the TCR CDR3. One entry per CDR3 protein, called by TCRdb with MiXCR from the multiplex PCR reads. The table shows 530,000 or so distinct CDR3 sequences, with approximately 24% occurring only once. Study-level results: Blood shared most expanded thyroid clonotypes above 0.001.

The J segment lost 2 bases and the V segment lost 6 bases, leaving 4 bases of the junction unmatched. The CDR3 contains 15 residues. The germline V gene has CDR1 SNHLY and CDR2 FYNNEI. The sequence was collected from a woman aged 25 to 39 with Graves' ophthalmopathy. The rearrangement links TRBV2 to TRBJ1-3, with TRBD1 matching 10 bases. What was sequenced was blood. For the CDR3, the DNA is TGTGCCAGCAGATTCGGGACAGGGGCTGGAAACACCATATATTTT. Its protein is CASRFGTGAGNTIYF.